This TCR beta chain was captured by sequencing in a study of early T cells in non-severe SARS-CoV-2 infection. Looking at the study overall: The chains were unpaired, and the sequenced material was bulk RNA from unsorted whole blood. Whole-study results and caveats: CD4 and private specificities were missed by VDJdb matching, which favored anti-spike CD8 responses.

Germline V gene lookup returns CDR1 MNHNS and CDR2 SASEGT. The CDR3 runs 14 residues. V lost 10 bases to trimming and J lost 3 bases, with 18 bases between them. The table lists this clonotype with a few counts. No antigen is known for it. Individual cDNA molecules were tagged with unique molecular identifiers. Via MiXCR, TCRdb re-called the 5' RACE reads, giving one row per CDR3 protein. Of about 71,000 distinct CDR3 sequences detected, 12% appear once; the ten largest clones hold less than 3%. The sequence derives from an adult who was a healthcare worker with PCR-confirmed SARS-CoV-2 infection or an uninfected control (not recorded which). This chain connects TRBV6-1 to TRBJ1-2, with D unresolved. The sample consisted of whole blood, taken at baseline. CDR3 DNA sequence: TGTGCCACCGGACCGGGGTCCAGCTACTATGGCTACACCTTC. Its translation is CATGPGSSYYGYTF.